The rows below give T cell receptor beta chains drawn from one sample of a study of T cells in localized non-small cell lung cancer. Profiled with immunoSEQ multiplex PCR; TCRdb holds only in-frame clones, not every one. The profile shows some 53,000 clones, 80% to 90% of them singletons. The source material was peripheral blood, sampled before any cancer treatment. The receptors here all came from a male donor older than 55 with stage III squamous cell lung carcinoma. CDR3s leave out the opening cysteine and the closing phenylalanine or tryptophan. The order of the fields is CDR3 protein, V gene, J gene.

cdr3_aa: ASSVGQRGSGNTIY
v_call: TRBV2
j_call: TRBJ1-3

cdr3_aa: AWSGGSYEQY
v_call: TRBV30
j_call: TRBJ2-7

cdr3_aa: ARLLGWMAGELF
v_call: TRBV21-1
j_call: TRBJ2-2

cdr3_aa: ASSPGAGGPNTEAF
v_call: TRBV19
j_call: TRBJ1-1

cdr3_aa: ASKLLAGGTNTGELF
v_call: TRBV10-2
j_call: TRBJ2-2

cdr3_aa: ASSLLTGGTLNIQY
v_call: TRBV11-2
j_call: TRBJ2-4

cdr3_aa: ASSIGNRNEQF
v_call: TRBV19
j_call: TRBJ2-1

cdr3_aa: ASSQDGSPSTDTQY
v_call: TRBV4-2
j_call: TRBJ2-3

cdr3_aa: AIRAATEAF
v_call: TRBV10-3
j_call: TRBJ1-1

cdr3_aa: ASSGTRQETQY
v_call: TRBV2
j_call: TRBJ2-5

cdr3_aa: ASSLRGLHTEAF
v_call: TRBV4-3
j_call: TRBJ1-1

cdr3_aa: ASRKRQGAMGHEQY
v_call: TRBV27
j_call: TRBJ2-7

cdr3_aa: ASSPSATGTSNTEAF
v_call: TRBV18
j_call: TRBJ1-1

cdr3_aa: ASSLDRIPQETQY
v_call: TRBV7-2
j_call: TRBJ2-5

cdr3_aa: ATIIGGGTEAF
v_call: TRBV19
j_call: TRBJ1-1

cdr3_aa: ASSLSDSNYEQY
v_call: TRBV7-6
j_call: TRBJ2-7

cdr3_aa: AWSDWTNNQPQH
v_call: TRBV30
j_call: TRBJ1-5

cdr3_aa: ASRGGQLNTEAF
v_call: TRBV6-1
j_call: TRBJ1-1

cdr3_aa: ASTPGQGLFSGANVLT
v_call: TRBV19
j_call: TRBJ2-6

cdr3_aa: ASSLVSGALGYT
v_call: TRBV7-2
j_call: TRBJ1-2

cdr3_aa: ASSPLRGIRDNEQF
v_call: TRBV11-1
j_call: TRBJ2-1

cdr3_aa: ASSSRGRYSPLH
v_call: TRBV28
j_call: TRBJ1-6

cdr3_aa: ASSLPSLVY
v_call: TRBV11-2
j_call: TRBJ2-7

cdr3_aa: ASSVAGGRPWTYEQY
v_call: TRBV9
j_call: TRBJ2-7

cdr3_aa: ASSHRHDTDTQY
v_call: TRBV6-1
j_call: TRBJ2-3

cdr3_aa: ASSVDQSSYNSPLH
v_call: TRBV9
j_call: TRBJ1-6

cdr3_aa: ASSLRPRTEAF
v_call: TRBV13
j_call: TRBJ1-1

cdr3_aa: ASSDPQNNQPQH
v_call: TRBV10-2
j_call: TRBJ1-5

cdr3_aa: ASGTSIQGGNEQF
v_call: TRBV2
j_call: TRBJ2-1

cdr3_aa: ASSPPGPAKVTEAF
v_call: TRBV5-4
j_call: TRBJ1-1

cdr3_aa: ASSLASLGRGKNYGYT
v_call: TRBV5-1
j_call: TRBJ1-2

cdr3_aa: ASSFSPTENYGYT
v_call: TRBV11-2
j_call: TRBJ1-2

cdr3_aa: ASSAFPAGYNEQF
v_call: TRBV9
j_call: TRBJ2-1

cdr3_aa: ASSLGPAGTDTQY
v_call: TRBV11-2
j_call: TRBJ2-3

cdr3_aa: ASSFSGYYNEQF
v_call: TRBV7-9
j_call: TRBJ2-1

cdr3_aa: ASSHERYEQY
v_call: TRBV5-1
j_call: TRBJ2-7

cdr3_aa: AIRGGGAGSGELF
v_call: TRBV10-3
j_call: TRBJ2-2

cdr3_aa: SVYTSANTGELF
v_call: TRBV29-1
j_call: TRBJ2-2

cdr3_aa: ASSLFGRELF
v_call: TRBV5-1
j_call: TRBJ2-2

cdr3_aa: ASSHRGGKDTDTQY
v_call: TRBV2
j_call: TRBJ2-3

cdr3_aa: ASSLGATLYGYT
v_call: TRBV28
j_call: TRBJ1-2

cdr3_aa: ASRATGGDKLNYGYT
v_call: TRBV5-1
j_call: TRBJ1-2

cdr3_aa: ASGTSGSTDTQY
v_call: TRBV5-6
j_call: TRBJ2-3

cdr3_aa: ASSLVQGADTQY
v_call: TRBV5-1
j_call: TRBJ2-3

cdr3_aa: ASGLAGGEQY
v_call: TRBV6-5
j_call: TRBJ2-7

cdr3_aa: ASSPTSGGTEKLF
v_call: TRBV28
j_call: TRBJ1-4

cdr3_aa: ASALAINNGYT
v_call: TRBV19
j_call: TRBJ1-2

cdr3_aa: ASSLRNPGELF
v_call: TRBV28
j_call: TRBJ2-2

cdr3_aa: ASSPGSNYNYGYT
v_call: TRBV4-3
j_call: TRBJ1-2

cdr3_aa: ASSFLSGAYNEQF
v_call: TRBV5-1
j_call: TRBJ2-1

cdr3_aa: ARSLAGPRLMNTEAF
v_call: TRBV5-3
j_call: TRBJ1-1

cdr3_aa: ASGPATYEQY
v_call: TRBV6-6
j_call: TRBJ2-7